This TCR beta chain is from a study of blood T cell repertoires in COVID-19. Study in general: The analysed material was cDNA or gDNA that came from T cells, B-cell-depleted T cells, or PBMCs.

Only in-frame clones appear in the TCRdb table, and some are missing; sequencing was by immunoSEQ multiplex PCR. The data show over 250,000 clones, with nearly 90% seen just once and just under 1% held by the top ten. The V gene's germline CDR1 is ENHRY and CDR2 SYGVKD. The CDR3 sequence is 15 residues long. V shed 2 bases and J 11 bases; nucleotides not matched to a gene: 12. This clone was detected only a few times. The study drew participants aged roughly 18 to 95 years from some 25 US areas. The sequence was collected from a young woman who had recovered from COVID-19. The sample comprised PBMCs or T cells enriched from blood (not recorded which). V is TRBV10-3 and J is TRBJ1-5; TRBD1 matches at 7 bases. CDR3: CAISERGGQLWAQHF. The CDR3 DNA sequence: TGTGCCATCAGTGAGAGAGGGGGACAGCTTTGGGCCCAGCATTTT.